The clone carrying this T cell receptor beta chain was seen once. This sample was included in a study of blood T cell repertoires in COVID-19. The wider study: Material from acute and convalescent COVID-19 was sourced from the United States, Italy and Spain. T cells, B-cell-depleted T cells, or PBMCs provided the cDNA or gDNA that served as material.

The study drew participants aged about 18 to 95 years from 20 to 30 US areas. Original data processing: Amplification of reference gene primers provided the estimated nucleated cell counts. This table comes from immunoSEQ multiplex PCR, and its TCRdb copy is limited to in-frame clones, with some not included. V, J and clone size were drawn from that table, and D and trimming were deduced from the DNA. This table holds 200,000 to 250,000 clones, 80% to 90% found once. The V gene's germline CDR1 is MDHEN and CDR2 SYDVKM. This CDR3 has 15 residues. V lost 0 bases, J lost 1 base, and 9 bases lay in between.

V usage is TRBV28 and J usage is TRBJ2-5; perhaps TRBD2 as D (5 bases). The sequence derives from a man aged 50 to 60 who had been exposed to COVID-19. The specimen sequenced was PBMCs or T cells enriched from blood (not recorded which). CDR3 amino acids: CASSLWAGSQETQYF. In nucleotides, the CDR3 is TGTGCCAGCAGTTTATGGGCGGGCAGCCAAGAGACCCAGTACTTC.